The clone carrying this TCR beta chain was seen repeatedly, ten times or more. No antigen is known for it. The sample belongs to a study of Graves' ophthalmopathy and Graves' hyperthyroidism. Study-level background: No progression to ophthalmopathy over 18 months defined stable hyperthyroidism. General study results and limits: A majority of expanded thyroid clonotypes exceeding 0.001 frequency were likewise present in blood.

The CDR3 runs to 13 residues. Germline CDR1 and CDR2: SGHDN and FVKESK. Between the trimmed V and J ends, which lost 2 bases and 4 bases, there was a span of 8 bases. TCR beta CDR3 regions were amplified from RNA transcripts. After a first-round RT-PCR with HTBI primers, a second-round multiplex PCR was run. TCRdb reprocessed the multiplex PCR reads via MiXCR and lists one record per CDR3 protein. In the table there are 560,000 or so distinct CDR3 sequences, just under 40% of which are singletons. Patients in the hyperthyroidism group, adults aged 18 to 65, were newly diagnosed, under 2 months' duration.

The sequence was obtained from an adult man with Graves' hyperthyroidism. The genes are TRBV14 and TRBJ1-2; a weak D match, TRBD1 (5 bases). The specimen sequenced was peripheral blood or thyroid tissue (not recorded which). The CDR3 sequence is CASSQLGTYGYTF. Here the CDR3 DNA reads TGTGCCAGCAGCCAACTAGGGACCTATGGCTACACCTTC.